A selection of T cell receptor beta chains follows, all from one sample in a study of shared clonotypes between healthy human individuals. Measured with immunoSEQ multiplex PCR; TCRdb has only the in-frame clones, and not every one. Of 1,500,000 or so clones in the sample, around 98.5% are singletons; the top ten hold approximately 0.4%. Source material: naive CD4+ T cells sorted from blood. These receptors all come from a young man in good health. The CDR3 runs from the conserved cysteine through the conserved F or W. A D gene is named only where the DNA matches it firmly. Clone size is not always given. Where it is, it says once, few, many or a class for expanded clones.

.	.	TRBV4-3	TRBJ2-6	CASSQDSADAGANVLTF	TGCGCCAGCAGCCAAGATTCGGCCGACGCTGGGGCCAACGTCCTGACTTTC
TRBD2	.	TRBV7-3	TRBJ2-1	CASSPSSSGRAYNEQFF	TGTGCCAGCAGCCCAAGCAGTAGCGGGAGGGCCTACAATGAGCAGTTCTTC
.	once	TRBV6-5	TRBJ2-1	CASSYYSSYNEQFF	TGTGCCAGCAGTTATTACAGCTCCTACAATGAGCAGTTCTTC
.	.	TRBV5-4	TRBJ2-7	CASRGVGPYEQYF	TGTGCCAGTAGGGGGGTCGGACCTTACGAGCAGTACTTC
.	.	TRBV5-1	TRBJ2-3	CASSLGGAPPGDTQYF	TGCGCCAGCAGCTTGGGTGGGGCGCCCCCAGGGGATACGCAGTATTTT
.	.	TRBV11-2	TRBJ2-7	CASTRPTSGSYEQYF	TGTGCCAGCACCCGTCCTACTAGTGGCTCCTACGAGCAGTACTTC
TRBD2	.	TRBV7-2	TRBJ2-7	CASSLAFRLAGGGYEQYF	TGTGCCAGCAGCTTAGCGTTTCGGCTAGCGGGAGGGGGGTACGAGCAGTACTTC
.	once	TRBV28	TRBJ1-2	CASTLGSTEIYGYTF	TGTGCCAGCACCCTAGGTAGTACAGAGATCTATGGCTACACCTTC
.	.	TRBV10-3	TRBJ1-2	CAIRLGNAANYGYTF	TGTGCCATCAGGCTAGGCAATGCGGCTAACTATGGCTACACCTTC
.	.	TRBV21-1	TRBJ2-2	CASSKSSRGQGLNTGELFF	TGTGCCAGCAGCAAAAGTTCGCGTGGGCAGGGTTTGAACACCGGGGAGCTGTTTTTT
.	once	TRBV2	TRBJ2-7	CASKSRDTYSYEQYF	TGTGCCAGCAAATCCCGGGACACCTACTCCTACGAGCAGTACTTC
.	.	TRBV11-2	TRBJ2-2	CASSLDWTNTGELFF	TGTGCCAGCAGCTTAGACTGGACCAACACCGGGGAGCTGTTTTTT
TRBD2	.	TRBV2	TRBJ2-1	CASTLAGDYNEQFF	TGTGCCAGCACCCTAGCGGGAGATTACAATGAGCAGTTCTTC
.	.	TRBV4-2	TRBJ2-3	CASSQVARGSTDTQYF	TGTGCCAGCAGCCAAGTTGCCAGGGGAAGCACAGATACGCAGTATTTT
TRBD1	.	TRBV15	TRBJ2-3	CATSRDLWTGTDTDTQYF	TGTGCCACCAGCAGAGACCTATGGACAGGGACGGACACAGATACGCAGTATTTT
.	.	TRBV15	TRBJ1-2	CATSSDIGYGYTF	TGTGCCACCAGCAGCGACATAGGCTATGGCTACACCTTC
.	.	TRBV28	TRBJ2-6	CASKSGGANVLTF	TGTGCCAGCAAAAGTGGTGGGGCCAACGTCCTGACTTTC
.	.	TRBV27	TRBJ2-7	CASSPGLVGLYEQYF	TGTGCCAGCAGCCCAGGGTTGGTGGGACTCTACGAGCAGTACTTC
.	.	TRBV29-1	TRBJ2-5	CSVGWGAKQETQYF	TGCAGCGTTGGTTGGGGGGCCAAACAAGAGACCCAGTACTTC
.	.	TRBV28	TRBJ1-2	CASTHGPNYGYTF	TGTGCCAGCACCCATGGGCCTAACTATGGCTACACCTTC
.	.	TRBV11-2	TRBJ2-5	CASSFGTQETQYF	TGTGCCAGCAGCTTCGGGACTCAAGAGACCCAGTACTTC
.	.	TRBV7-2	TRBJ1-2	CASSHYTLANYGYTF	TGTGCCAGCAGCCATTACACCTTAGCTAACTATGGCTACACCTTC
.	.	TRBV7-2	TRBJ1-1	CASSSAPATTLRDTEAFF	TGTGCCAGCAGCTCGGCCCCGGCAACCACACTCCGGGACACTGAAGCTTTCTTT
.	.	TRBV6-5	TRBJ2-7	CASSYFSRTRTYEQYF	TGTGCCAGCAGTTACTTCTCCCGGACAAGGACCTACGAGCAGTACTTC
.	.	TRBV5-1	TRBJ2-1	CASSLGLHNEQFF	TGCGCCAGCAGCTTGGGACTTCACAATGAGCAGTTCTTC
.	.	TRBV20-1	TRBJ2-1	CSAADVEQFF	TGCAGTGCGGCGGACGTTGAGCAGTTCTTC
.	.	TRBV27	TRBJ1-1	CASSLVSGTEAFF	TGTGCCAGCAGTTTAGTCTCAGGCACTGAAGCTTTCTTT
TRBD1	.	TRBV19	TRBJ2-2	CASSIDAGTANTGELFF	TGTGCCAGTAGTATCGACGCCGGGACAGCGAACACCGGGGAGCTGTTTTTT
.	.	TRBV6-5	TRBJ1-4	CASSRDTISEKLFF	TGTGCCAGCAGTAGGGACACCATATCCGAAAAACTGTTTTTT
TRBD1	.	TRBV10-3	TRBJ2-1	CAISESDRGGVNEQFF	TGTGCCATCAGTGAGTCGGACAGGGGAGGTGTAAATGAGCAGTTCTTC
TRBD2	.	TRBV7-2	TRBJ2-7	CASSLPLAVAGEQYF	TGTGCCAGCAGCTTACCCCTAGCGGTTGCCGGCGAGCAGTACTTC
.	.	TRBV28	TRBJ2-7	CASSGLAESAAYEQYF	TGTGCCAGCAGTGGATTAGCGGAAAGCGCTGCCTACGAGCAGTACTTC
.	.	TRBV9	TRBJ2-3	CASSPSPTDTQYF	TGTGCCAGCAGCCCATCCCCCACAGATACGCAGTATTTT
.	.	TRBV12-5	TRBJ1-5	CASGLLTGGPNQPQHF	TGTGCTAGTGGTTTGCTAACGGGGGGGCCAAATCAGCCCCAGCATTTT
.	.	TRBV19	TRBJ2-2	CASSPLAAQRAGELFF	TGTGCCAGTAGTCCCTTAGCGGCGCAAAGGGCCGGGGAGCTGTTTTTT
.	once	TRBV28	TRBJ1-2	CASSFPYRSNYGYTF	TGTGCCAGCAGTTTCCCCTATAGATCTAACTATGGCTACACCTTC
TRBD2	.	TRBV6-5	TRBJ2-1	CASRLSGSYNEQFF	TGTGCCAGCAGATTAAGCGGGAGTTACAATGAGCAGTTCTTC
TRBD2	.	TRBV27	TRBJ2-7	CASSLKAKRERLRIYEQYF	TGTGCCAGCAGTTTAAAAGCGAAGCGGGAGAGGTTGCGGATTTACGAGCAGTACTTC
.	.	TRBV28	TRBJ2-7	CASSFAGTVETYEQYF	TGTGCCAGCAGCTTCGCGGGGACAGTCGAGACCTACGAGCAGTACTTC
TRBD2	once	TRBV18	TRBJ2-3	CASSLAGGPDTQYF	TGTGCCAGCTCACTAGCGGGAGGGCCCGATACGCAGTATTTT
.	.	TRBV28	TRBJ2-2	CASSLPPPMTGELFF	TGTGCCAGCAGTTTACCCCCTCCCATGACCGGGGAGCTGTTTTTT
.	once	TRBV5-4	TRBJ2-5	CASSSKTSGPQETQYF	TGTGCCAGCAGCTCGAAGACTAGTGGCCCACAAGAGACCCAGTACTTC
TRBD2	.	TRBV7-9	TRBJ2-7	CASSPGGLAGLYEQYF	TGTGCCAGCAGCCCCGGGGGACTAGCGGGGCTGTACGAGCAGTACTTC